This TCR beta chain comes out of a study of shared clonotypes between healthy human individuals. Generated by immunoSEQ multiplex PCR, the TCRdb table keeps only in-frame clones and is missing some. The sample lists some 1,600,000 clones, approximately 98% occurring once. CDR3 size: 13 residues. CDR1 LNHDA and CDR2 SQIVND come from the germline V gene (reference sequence). V lost 3 bases to trimming and J lost 4 bases, with 9 bases between them. The chain carries TRBV19 and TRBJ2-5; a possible D gene is TRBD1 (5 bases). Sequenced sample: naive CD4+ T cells sorted from blood. Subset meaning: CD45RA+ positively selected. The origin of this receptor is a man aged 25 to 40 in good health. The CDR3, as DNA: TGTGCCAGTAGTATGGGGCCGGTAGAGACCCAGTACTTC. As protein: CASSMGPVETQYF.